What follows are 8 T cell receptor beta chains derived from one specimen sequenced in a study of shared clonotypes between healthy human individuals. In the naive CD8 group, cells lacked CD45RO and were positively selected for CCR7, so terminally differentiated effector memory CD45RA+ cells were left out. Libraries were prepared by immunoSEQ multiplex PCR; TCRdb keeps only in-frame clonotypes and omits some of them. The table has around 1.9 million clones, around 93% seen once. The sample taken for sequencing was naive CD8+ T cells from PBMCs. The origin of the receptors is a man younger than 30 in good health. Some clones in this sample may be carry-over from other donors' samples.

This chain links TRBV2 with TRBJ1-4; unclear D gene. Germline V gives CDR1 SNHLY, CDR2 FYNNEI. V gave up 2 bases and J gave up 4 bases, with 8 bases separating them. The CDR3 runs 14 residues. CDR3 amino acids: CASSESQINEKLFF. The CDR3 bases are TGTGCCAGCAGTGAATCACAGATTAATGAAAAACTGTTTTTT.

The chain recombines TRBV28 with TRBJ2-7; 8 positions match TRBD2. The junction had 17 bases not matched to a gene; V was cut back by 6 bases and J by 4 bases. Germline-derived CDR1 and CDR2 are MDHEN and SYDVKM. This CDR3 is 17 amino acids long. The CDR3 DNA sequence: TGTGCCAGCAGCTCCAGGACGGGAGCGGGGGTAGCTTACGAGCAGTACTTC. Protein: CASSSRTGAGVAYEQYF.

The chain carries TRBV10-3 and TRBJ2-7; tentatively, D is TRBD1 or TRBD2 (5 bases each). Germline lookup yields CDR1 ENHRY and CDR2 SYGVKD. The CDR3 is made up of 14 amino acids. Trimming took 6 bases from V and 3 from J, leaving 15 bases between them. As DNA, the CDR3 is TGTGCCATCAGGTCCGGGACGGATGTCTACGAGCAGTACTTC. Protein sequence: CAIRSGTDVYEQYF.

J is TRBJ1-2 and V is TRBV20-1; D not resolved. The CDR3 is made up of 11 amino acids. The germline V and J ends were trimmed by 7 bases and 11 bases, with 17 bases remaining between them. Looked up from germline, CDR1 is DFQATT and CDR2 is SNEGSKA (reference sequence). CDR3: CSVRSAHRYTF. As DNA, the CDR3 is TGCAGTGTTCGGAGCGCTCATCGGTACACCTTC.

The chain is built from TRBV7-2 and TRBJ1-2; D ambiguous. This CDR3 comprises 19 residues. The germline V gene encodes CDR1 SGHTA and CDR2 FQGNSA. Trimming removed 0 bases at V and 3 bases at J, with 23 bases between. CDR3 loop: CASSLAPGSSPGRYYGYTF. In DNA, the CDR3 is TGTGCCAGCAGCTTAGCGCCGGGCAGTTCCCCGGGTAGATACTATGGCTACACCTTC.

This chain links TRBV4-2 with TRBJ1-2; 9 nucleotides align to TRBD1. Germline lookup yields CDR1 LGHNA and CDR2 YNFKEQ. V lost 1 base and J lost 3; bases outside the gene matches: 12. The CDR3 is made up of 18 amino acids. In DNA form, the CDR3 reads TGTGCCAGCAGCCAAGGAGAGGAGGGACAGGGACTCCACTATGGCTACACCTTC. Its translation: CASSQGEEGQGLHYGYTF.

The rearrangement joins TRBV28 to TRBJ2-3; 11 nucleotides line up with TRBD2. V trimming: 4 bases; J trimming: 3 bases; junction bases outside the gene matches: 9. CDR1 MDHEN and CDR2 SYDVKM come from the germline V gene. The CDR3 length is 17 residues. The CDR3 loop reads CASSSTSGSEGTDTQYF. CDR3 in DNA: TGTGCCAGCAGTTCCACTAGCGGGAGCGAGGGGACAGATACGCAGTATTTT. Variable domain in full (rest from reference TRBV28 and TRBJ2-3): DVKVTQSSRYLVKRTGEKVFLECVQDMDHENMFWYRQDPGLGLRLIYFSYDVKMKEKGDIPEGYSVSREKKERFSLILESASTNQTSMYLCASSSTSGSEGTDTQYFGPGTRLTVL.

In this sample, this clone turned up once. The chain combines TRBV29-1 with TRBJ2-7, with 8 positions matching TRBD1. The CDR3 has 15 residues. Germline V gene lookup returns CDR1 SQVTM and CDR2 ANQGSEA. V gave up 4 bases and J gave up 0 bases; unmatched junction bases: 8. The DNA for the CDR3 is TGCAGCGTTGTTGGTCTAACAGGGGGCTCCTACGAGCAGTACTTC. Translation gives CSVVGLTGGSYEQYF.